Listed here are 11 T cell receptor beta chains from one sample, sequenced in a study of regulatory T cells in long-lasting Graves disease. Construction of the TCR beta libraries employed iRepertoire HTBI primers in conjunction with Arm-PCR of CDR3 regions. One entry per CDR3 protein results from TCRdb running MiXCR on the multiplex PCR reads. Of about 470,000 distinct CDR3 sequences in the sample, 20% to 25% were seen once. The time point here: persistent/refractory GD, antithyroid drugs over 5 years with positive TRAb. Following extraction of RNA from PBMCs, that RNA was used to make the TCR library. The sample was peripheral blood mononuclear cells (PBMCs), taken when the disease was refractory, from a patient treated with antithyroid drugs. The receptors here all came from a female donor with Graves disease.

This clonotype showed up just a few times. The gene calls are TRBV29-1 and TRBJ1-2; TRBD1 agrees at 8 bases. V shed 2 bases and J 8 bases; nucleotides not matched to a gene: 7. The CDR3 consists of 13 residues. Germline CDR1 reads SQVTM; CDR2 reads ANQGSEA. The CDR3: CSVEPQGGDGYTF. The CDR3 region has the DNA TGCAGCGTTGAACCACAGGGGGGGGACGGCTACACCTTC.

This clonotype was observed at least ten times. The J gene is TRBJ2-7, the V gene TRBV20-1; 8 bases are shared with TRBD2. The junction had 6 bases not matched to a gene; V was cut back by 0 bases and J by 2 bases. The CDR3 sequence is 15 residues long. CDR1 is DFQATT, CDR2 SNEGSKA, per germline (reference sequence). CDR3 sequence: CSARDSGEWAYEQYF. CDR3 bases: TGCAGTGCTAGAGATAGCGGGGAGTGGGCCTACGAGCAGTACTTC.

This clonotype has more than one count but fewer than ten. The rearrangement joins TRBV11-1 to TRBJ2-7; a weak D match, TRBD2 (6 bases). The CDR3 totals 14 residues. CDR1 is SGHAT, CDR2 FQDESV, per germline (reference sequence). The germline V and J ends were trimmed by 5 bases and 4 bases, with 15 bases remaining between them. The CDR3 DNA reads as TGTGCCAGCAGCCTCGGGACTTTTGGATACGAGCAGTACTTC. It is translated as CASSLGTFGYEQYF.

This clonotype was detected only a few times. The chain employs TRBV13 and TRBJ2-7, with a possible D match to TRBD2 (5 bases). Germline CDR1 reads PRHDT; CDR2 reads FYEKMQ (reference sequence). This CDR3 comprises 15 residues. V was shortened by 6 bases and J by 5 bases, with 20 bases between the two germline ends. The CDR3 DNA sequence: TGTGCCAGCAGGGGTATTGACGGGATGAGCGACGAGCAGTACTTC. Encoded protein: CASRGIDGMSDEQYF.

V usage is TRBV4-1 and J usage is TRBJ1-5, with D hard to call. Germline V CDR1 and CDR2: MGHRA, YSYEKL. V lost 3 bases and J 4 bases, leaving 7 bases between the germline ends. This CDR3 comprises 13 residues. The CDR3 reads CASSHRGNQPQHF. In DNA form, the CDR3 reads TGCGCCAGCAGCCACCGAGGGAATCAGCCCCAGCATTTT.

The chain links TRBV5-1 to TRBJ1-2; 7 bases line up with TRBD1. From germline, CDR1 is SGHRS and CDR2 YFSETQ. With V trimmed by 0 bases and J by 9 bases, 8 bases remained unmatched. This CDR3 comprises 14 residues. CDR3 amino acids: CASSLDGTVKSYTF. As DNA, the CDR3 is TGCGCCAGCAGCTTGGATGGGACAGTCAAGAGCTACACCTTC. The whole variable domain, remainder taken from reference TRBV5-1 and TRBJ1-2, is KAGVTQTPRYLIKTRGQQVTLSCSPISGHRSVSWYQQTPGQGLQFLFEYFSETQRNKGNFPGRFSGRQFSNSRSEMNVSTLELGDSALYLCASSLDGTVKSYTFGSGTRLTVV.

The rearrangement links TRBV15 to TRBJ2-3; 9 bases align to TRBD1. Germline loops: CDR1 LNHNV, CDR2 YYDKDF (reference sequence). The CDR3 runs to 16 residues. J lost 6 bases, V lost 2 bases, and 9 bases had no gene match. The DNA of the CDR3 is TGTGCCACCAGCAGACCAGGGACAGGGAGGCGTGATACGCAGTATTTT. Its protein product is CATSRPGTGRRDTQYF.

This clonotype was observed a few times. The chain combines TRBV20-1 with TRBJ2-7, with 9 bases that match TRBD2. Germline assignment: CDR1 DFQATT and CDR2 SNEGSKA (reference sequence). V lost 1 base and J lost 0; bases outside the gene matches: 4. This CDR3 has 15 residues. In DNA, the CDR3 is TGCAGTGCTAGAGGGACTAGCGAATCCTCCTACGAGCAGTACTTC. Translated, it gives CSARGTSESSYEQYF.

About this clonotype: The likely explanation is a read error, given a far larger clone one base away. The chain has TRBV11-2 and TRBJ2-5, with 9 bases aligning to TRBD2. The germline CDR1 and CDR2 sequences are SGHAT and FQNNGV. This CDR3 has 15 amino acids. This CDR3 reads CAGSSYSGGGETQYF. DNA for the CDR3: TGTGCCGGCAGCTCGTATAGCGGGGGCGGGGAGACCCAGTACTTC.

The chain links TRBV9 to TRBJ1-1; D not resolved. This CDR3 region has 13 residues. Trimming removed 4 bases from V and 1 base from J, with 8 bases in between. The germline V gene has CDR1 SGDLS and CDR2 YYNGEE. In DNA, the CDR3 is TGTGCCAGCAGCCGAGAGTGGAACACTGAAGCTTTCTTT. This sequence encodes CASSREWNTEAFF.

The table lists this clonotype with a few counts. The V call is TRBV24-1, the J call TRBJ1-3; no firm D call. V shed 0 bases and J shed 4 bases, with 3 bases lying between them. In germline, CDR1 is KGHDR, CDR2 SFDVKD. The CDR3 is made up of 13 amino acids. CDR3 sequence (DNA): TGTGCCACCAGTGATTTGTCCGGAAACACCATATATTTT. Translation gives CATSDLSGNTIYF.